A single sample is the source of the 25 T cell receptor beta chains below, sequenced in a study of CD8+ T cells in alopecia areata. As the sequencing template, cDNA was produced by extracting RNA and reverse transcribing it. Some clones are missing from TCRdb's copy, which holds only in-frame ones; the method was immunoSEQ multiplex PCR. The sample records about 150,000 clones, about 60% being singletons. The material sequenced was CD4+ T cells sorted from blood. These receptors were obtained from a human donor in good health.

V usage is TRBV4-1 and J usage is TRBJ2-3; a weak D match, TRBD2 (6 bases). This CDR3 is built from 18 residues. The V end was cut by 0 bases, the J end by 3 bases, with 19 bases between. CDR1 MGHRA and CDR2 YSYEKL come from the germline V gene. CDR3: CASSQEGLRTGVTDTQYF. CDR3 nucleotides: TGCGCCAGCAGCCAAGAGGGGTTAAGGACGGGAGTGACAGATACGCAGTATTTT.

The chain recombines TRBV2 with TRBJ2-3; tentatively, D is TRBD2 (7 bases). CDR3 length: 12 residues. The germline V gene encodes CDR1 SNHLY and CDR2 FYNNEI. V gave up 10 bases and J gave up 4 bases, with 12 bases separating them. CDR3 DNA: TGTGCCACTCTGCGGGGGCCAGATACGCAGTATTTT. Protein product: CATLRGPDTQYF.

V and J are TRBV5-6 and TRBJ1-1, with 8 bases matching TRBD1. From germline, CDR1 is SGHDT and CDR2 YYEEEE. The CDR3 runs 13 residues. J lost 11 bases, V lost 4 bases, and 10 bases had no gene match. This CDR3 reads CASSKAGTGIAFF. DNA for the CDR3: TGTGCCAGCAGCAAAGCCGGGACAGGAATCGCTTTCTTT.

The CDR3 DNA follows: TGCGCCAGCGGTAAGACAGGACAAGAGACCCAGTACTTC. This sequence encodes CASGKTGQETQYF. The rearrangement joins TRBV5-1 to TRBJ2-5, with TRBD1 as a possible D gene (6 bases). The CDR3 loop spans 13 amino acids. Between the trimmed V and J ends, which lost 7 bases and 2 bases, there was a span of 12 bases. Germline V gives CDR1 SGHRS, CDR2 YFSETQ.

The chain links TRBV4-1 to TRBJ1-4, with D hard to call. The V end was cut by 1 base, the J end by 3 bases, with 6 bases between. CDR3 size: 14 residues. Per germline, CDR1 MGHRA and CDR2 YSYEKL. CDR3 in amino acids: CASSQGRANEKLFF. DNA for the CDR3: TGCGCCAGCAGCCAAGGGAGAGCTAATGAAAAACTGTTTTTT.

This chain links TRBV18 with TRBJ2-5; no clear D. The CDR3 is 14 residues long. V dropped 0 bases and J dropped 5 bases, with 10 bases sitting between them. Germline V gene data show CDR1 as KGHSH and CDR2 as LQKENI. CDR3 residues: CASSPPSPKETQYF. CDR3 bases: TGTGCCAGCTCACCACCATCCCCGAAGGAGACCCAGTACTTC.

The genes are TRBV18 and TRBJ2-1; a possible D gene is TRBD2 (6 bases). Germline CDR1 and CDR2: KGHSH and LQKENI. The CDR3 runs to 15 residues. Trimming removed 3 bases at V and 4 bases at J, with 13 bases between. CDR3: CASSPPRGLYNEQFF. The DNA of the CDR3 is TGTGCCAGCTCACCGCCCCGGGGGTTGTACAATGAGCAGTTCTTC. The variable domain in full, with the rest retrieved from reference TRBV18 and TRBJ2-1, is NAGVMQNPRHLVRRRGQEARLRCSPMKGHSHVYWYRQLPEEGLKFMVYLQKENIIDESGMPKERFSAEFPKEGPSILRIQQVVRGDSAAYFCASSPPRGLYNEQFFGPGTRLTVL.

This clone showed up just a few times. The rearrangement links TRBV7-9 to TRBJ1-3; D might be TRBD1 (6 bases). Trimming pared 3 bases from V and 2 bases from J, leaving 11 bases between. The CDR3 covers 15 residues. The germline V gene has CDR1 SEHNR and CDR2 FQNEAQ (reference sequence). CDR3 bases: TGTGCCAGCAGCTTGGACAGATCGCCTGGAAACACCATATATTTT. Translating it yields CASSLDRSPGNTIYF.

The V and J genes are TRBV30 and TRBJ1-5, with D possibly matching TRBD1 (6 bases). Trimming stripped 1 base from V and 7 bases from J, with 8 bases between. Germline CDR1 and CDR2: GTSNPN and SVGIG (reference sequence). The CDR3 is 12 amino acids. Here the CDR3 DNA reads TGTGCCTGGAGTGCGGGGGCCCAGCCCCAGCATTTT. Translation gives CAWSAGAQPQHF. Full variable domain (missing parts from reference TRBV30 and TRBJ1-5): SQTIHQWPATLVQPVGSPLSLECTVEGTSNPNLYWYRQAAGRGLQLLFYSVGIGQISSEVPQNLSASRPQDRQFILSSKKLLLSDSGFYLCAWSAGAQPQHFGDGTRLSIL.

CDR3: CASKSGHRNQPQHF. The CDR3 nucleotides are TGTGCCAGTAAGTCCGGACACCGGAATCAGCCCCAGCATTTT. The chain couples TRBV19 to TRBJ1-5; D perhaps matches TRBD1 (5 bases). The CDR3 runs to 14 residues. Trimming removed 7 bases from V and 4 bases from J, with 14 bases in between. The germline V gene encodes CDR1 LNHDA and CDR2 SQIVND (reference sequence).

The chain joins TRBV28 to TRBJ2-1; unclear D gene. Germline V lookup: CDR1 MDHEN, CDR2 SYDVKM. Trimming removed 5 bases at V and 6 bases at J, with 14 bases between. CDR3 length equals 14 residues. The CDR3 region is CASSPPGPVNEQFF. The CDR3 DNA is TGTGCCAGCAGTCCGCCCGGGCCGGTCAATGAGCAGTTCTTC.

The V and J genes are TRBV10-3 and TRBJ2-1, with 10 bases that match TRBD2. Germline CDR1 ENHRY, CDR2 SYGVKD. V trimming: 8 bases; J trimming: 10 bases; junction bases outside the gene matches: 11. This CDR3 is 14 amino acids long. The CDR3 DNA follows: TGTGCCATCCAGTCAGCGGGAGGGTCGAGGGAGCAGTTCTTC. It translates to CAIQSAGGSREQFF.

A remark on this clone: Other DNA sequences in this specimen translate into the identical CDR3. The rearrangement links TRBV27 to TRBJ1-5; D not certain. Germline V CDR1 and CDR2: MNHEY, SMNVEV (reference sequence). This CDR3 is built from 13 residues. V lost 3 bases and J lost 4, with 7 bases in between. The CDR3 spells CASSFTGNQPQHF. As DNA, the CDR3 is TGTGCCAGCAGTTTCACGGGAAATCAGCCCCAGCATTTT.

V gene TRBV2 combines with J gene TRBJ2-7; a possible D gene is TRBD1 (6 bases). This CDR3 spans 14 amino acids. The germline V gene encodes CDR1 SNHLY and CDR2 FYNNEI. Trimming pared 6 bases from V and 0 bases from J, leaving 12 bases between. As DNA, the CDR3 is TGTGCCAGCAGGTCACAGGGTTCCTCCTACGAGCAGTACTTC. Protein product: CASRSQGSSYEQYF.

The chain carries TRBV29-1 and TRBJ2-1; no definite D call. From germline, CDR1 is SQVTM and CDR2 ANQGSEA. The V and J ends lost 6 bases and 5 bases respectively, with 14 bases between them. The CDR3 runs 13 residues. The CDR3 sequence: CSVAGLNNNEQFF. CDR3 DNA sequence: TGCAGCGTCGCCGGCCTAAACAACAATGAGCAGTTCTTC.

This clone turned up a few times. This chain links TRBV7-9 with TRBJ2-3; unclear D gene. CDR3 length: 14 residues. Germline CDR1 and CDR2: SEHNR and FQNEAQ (reference sequence). The ends were cut back, 3 bases at V and 0 bases at J, with 7 bases in the middle. The CDR3 DNA is TGTGCCAGCAGCTTGCTCACTAGCACAGATACGCAGTATTTT. Protein product: CASSLLTSTDTQYF.

The chain combines TRBV10-3 with TRBJ2-3, with D uncertain. Deletions cut 0 bases from V and 0 bases from J, with 4 bases between. This CDR3 spans 14 amino acids. Germline loops: CDR1 ENHRY, CDR2 SYGVKD. The CDR3 spells CAISESVSTDTQYF. The CDR3, as DNA: TGTGCCATCAGTGAGTCTGTTAGCACAGATACGCAGTATTTT.

As DNA, the CDR3 is TGTGCCAGCAGTAAAACTGAAGCTTTCTTT. Translated: CASSKTEAFF. J is TRBJ1-1 and V is TRBV7-9; D is uncertain. The length of the CDR3 is 10 residues. The germline V gene has CDR1 SEHNR and CDR2 FQNEAQ (reference sequence). The V gene lost 6 bases and the J gene lost 5 bases, with 4 bases spanning the gap.

The chain links TRBV25-1 to TRBJ1-1; D may be TRBD1 (5 bases). Looked up from germline, CDR1 is MGHDK and CDR2 is SYGVNS. Trimming stripped 9 bases from V and 4 bases from J, with 15 bases between. The length of the CDR3 is 13 residues. The CDR3 DNA reads as TGTGCCAGTACCAAGGGGCCTGGCACTGAAGCTTTCTTT. Translated, it gives CASTKGPGTEAFF.

The gene calls are TRBV5-6 and TRBJ2-7, with TRBD1 matching 12 bases. The CDR3 consists of 15 residues. Trimming took 4 bases from V and 4 from J; bases not matched to a gene: 6. Germline V gene sequence: CDR1 SGHDT, CDR2 YYEEEE. The CDR3 loop reads CASSDPGQGAYEQYF. The DNA for the CDR3 is TGTGCCAGCAGCGACCCGGGACAGGGGGCTTACGAGCAGTACTTC.

CDR3 nucleotides: TGTGCCAGCAGTGTCAGTCGGACAGGAGGTAATGAAAAACTGTTTTTT. This codes for CASSVSRTGGNEKLFF. The chain recombines TRBV25-1 with TRBJ1-4; TRBD1 aligns across 7 bases. The V and J ends lost 4 bases and 4 bases, in that order; junction bases with no gene match: 9. Germline V gene sequence: CDR1 MGHDK, CDR2 SYGVNS. The CDR3 length is 16 residues.

The chain employs TRBV29-1 and TRBJ2-3; 9 positions match TRBD1. The CDR3 loop spans 14 amino acids. Trimming at V came to 6 bases and at J to 8 bases, leaving 12 bases not matched to a gene. Per germline, CDR1 SQVTM and CDR2 ANQGSEA. The CDR3 nucleotides are TGCAGCGTACAACGGGACAGGGCGCCTGGTACGCAGTATTTT. It specifies CSVQRDRAPGTQYF.

The CDR3 sequence: CASSNGIGELFF. The CDR3 DNA reads as TGTGCCAGCAGCAATGGCATCGGGGAGCTGTTTTTT. The chain recombines TRBV7-2 with TRBJ2-2; no clear D gene. In germline, CDR1 is SGHTA, CDR2 FQGNSA. V gave up 5 bases and J gave up 7 bases, with 8 bases separating them. The CDR3 is 12 residues long.

This clone was detected only once. This rearrangement joins TRBV14 to TRBJ2-7; possible D gene TRBD1, 6 bases. Germline loops: CDR1 SGHDN, CDR2 FVKESK. Trimming took off 4 bases at V and 5 bases at J, with 12 bases between the two ends. The CDR3 consists of 13 residues. CDR3 residues: CASSPTGIHEQYF. The CDR3 region has the DNA TGTGCCAGCAGCCCAACAGGGATCCACGAGCAGTACTTC.

The genes are TRBV6-6 and TRBJ2-2; maybe TRBD1 (6 bases). CDR1 and CDR2 (germline): MNHNY, SVGAGI (reference sequence). V lost 6 bases and J lost 5, with 16 bases in between. This CDR3 region has 15 residues. CDR3 region: CASRIRGPKTGELFF. The CDR3 DNA reads as TGTGCCAGCAGGATCAGGGGCCCCAAAACCGGGGAGCTGTTTTTT.